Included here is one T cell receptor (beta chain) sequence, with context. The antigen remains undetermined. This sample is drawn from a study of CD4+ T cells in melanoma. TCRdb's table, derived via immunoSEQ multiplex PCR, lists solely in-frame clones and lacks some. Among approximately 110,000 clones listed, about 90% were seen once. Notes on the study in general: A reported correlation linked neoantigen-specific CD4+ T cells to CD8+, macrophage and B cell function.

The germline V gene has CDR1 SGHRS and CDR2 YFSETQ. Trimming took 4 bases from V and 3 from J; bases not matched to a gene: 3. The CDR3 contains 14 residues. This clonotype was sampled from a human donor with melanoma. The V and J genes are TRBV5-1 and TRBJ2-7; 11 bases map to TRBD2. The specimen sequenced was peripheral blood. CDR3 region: CASSRTSGYYEQYF. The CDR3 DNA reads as TGCGCCAGCAGCCGGACTAGCGGGTACTACGAGCAGTACTTC. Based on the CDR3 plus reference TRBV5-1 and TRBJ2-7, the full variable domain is KAGVTQTPRYLIKTRGQQVTLSCSPISGHRSVSWYQQTPGQGLQFLFEYFSETQRNKGNFPGRFSGRQFSNSRSEMNVSTLELGDSALYLCASSRTSGYYEQYFGPGTRLTVT.